The 6 T cell receptor beta chains reported below all come from one sample, sequenced in a study of blood T cell repertoires in COVID-19. The data were produced by immunoSEQ multiplex PCR, yet TCRdb's version contains in-frame clones alone and is incomplete. The table includes under 85,000 clones, roughly 80% detected once. The sample was peripheral blood. These receptors were collected from a man aged 25-45 years with COVID-19, enrolled during active disease.

V usage is TRBV15 and J usage is TRBJ2-2; possible D gene TRBD1, 5 bases. Germline values: CDR1 LNHNV, CDR2 YYDKDF (reference sequence). Trimming removed 0 bases at V and 7 bases at J, with 9 bases between. CDR3 length: 14 amino acids. CDR3 sequence reads: CATSRDQGDGELFF. In DNA, the CDR3 is TGTGCCACCAGCAGAGATCAAGGGGACGGGGAGCTGTTTTTT.

This clone was picked up one time. The V and J genes are TRBV6-2 or TRBV6-3 and TRBJ1-1, with no clear D. V was pared by 5 bases and J by 0 bases, with 10 bases between. Germline values: CDR1 MNHEY, CDR2 SVGEGT. This CDR3 spans 14 amino acids. The CDR3 is CASSRGQVNTEAFF. CDR3 DNA sequence: TGTGCCAGCAGTCGAGGGCAGGTGAACACTGAAGCTTTCTTT.

The chain employs TRBV7-9 and TRBJ2-3; D unresolved. Germline loops: CDR1 SEHNR, CDR2 FQNEAQ (reference sequence). The CDR3 runs to 11 residues. V dropped 5 bases and J dropped 7 bases, with 7 bases sitting between them. The CDR3 DNA reads as TGTGCCAGCAGCACAACAAATACGCAGTATTTT. Residues: CASSTTNTQYF.

The rearrangement links TRBV5-1 to TRBJ2-2; no definite D call. Germline-derived CDR1 and CDR2 are SGHRS and YFSETQ. V dropped 0 bases and J dropped 0 bases, with 9 bases sitting between them. This CDR3 is built from 16 residues. The CDR3 DNA sequence: TGCGCCAGCAGCTTGGTTCTTTCAGCGAACACCGGGGAGCTGTTTTTT. Its translation is CASSLVLSANTGELFF.

This clone was detected only once. V gene TRBV5-1 combines with J gene TRBJ2-3; 8 bases agree with TRBD1. The CDR3 spans 14 residues. CDR1 and CDR2 (germline): SGHRS, YFSETQ. The ends lost 3 bases at V and 4 bases at J; junction bases unmatched: 4. The CDR3 region has the DNA TGCGCCAGCAGCTGGGACAGGATGTCAGATACGCAGTATTTT. It translates to CASSWDRMSDTQYF.

The chain uses TRBV6-5 and TRBJ2-3; D perhaps matches TRBD1 (6 bases). CDR3 length: 15 residues. Germline V gene data show CDR1 as MNHEY and CDR2 as SVGAGI. Trimming removed 6 bases from V and 6 bases from J, with 19 bases in between. CDR3 in amino acids: CASSRQALKGDTQYF. The DNA of the CDR3 is TGTGCCAGCAGCCGACAGGCCCTAAAGGGCGATACGCAGTATTTT.